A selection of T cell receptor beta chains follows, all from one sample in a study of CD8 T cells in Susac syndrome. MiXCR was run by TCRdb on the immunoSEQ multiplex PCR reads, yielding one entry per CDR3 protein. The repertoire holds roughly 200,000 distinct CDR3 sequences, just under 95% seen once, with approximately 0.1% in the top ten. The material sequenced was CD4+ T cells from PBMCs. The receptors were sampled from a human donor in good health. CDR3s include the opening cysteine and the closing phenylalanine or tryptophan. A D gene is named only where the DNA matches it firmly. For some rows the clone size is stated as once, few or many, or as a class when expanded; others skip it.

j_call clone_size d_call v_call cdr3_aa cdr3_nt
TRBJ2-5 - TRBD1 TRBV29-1 CSVQGTAQETQYF TGCAGCGTCCAAGGGACAGCTCAAGAGACCCAGTACTTC
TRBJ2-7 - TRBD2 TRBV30 CALTSGYEQYF TGTGCCTTGACTAGCGGATACGAGCAGTACTTC
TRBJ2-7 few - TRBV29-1 CSAKGPSYEQYF TGCAGCGCCAAAGGGCCGTCCTACGAGCAGTACTTC
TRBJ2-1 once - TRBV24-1 CATSDPAHNEQFF TGTGCCACCAGTGACCCGGCGCACAATGAGCAGTTCTTC
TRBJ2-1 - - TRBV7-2 CASRGEREQFF TGTGCCAGCAGGGGTGAGCGGGAGCAGTTCTTC
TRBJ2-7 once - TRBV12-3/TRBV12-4 CASSLAGSSEQYF TGTGCCAGCTCGCTAGCAGGAAGTTCCGAGCAGTACTTC
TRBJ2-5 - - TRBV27 CASMSGLGTQYF TGTGCCAGCATGTCTGGGTTGGGGACCCAGTACTTC
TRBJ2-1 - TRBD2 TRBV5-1 CASSPDRGLAGIEQFF TGCGCCAGCAGCCCTGATCGGGGACTAGCGGGGATTGAGCAGTTCTTC
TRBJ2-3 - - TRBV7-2 CASSRDRTDTQYF TGTGCCAGCAGCCGAGACAGGACAGATACGCAGTATTTT
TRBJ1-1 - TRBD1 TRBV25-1 CASSPRDRVWAFF TGTGCCAGCAGTCCCCGGGACAGGGTCTGGGCTTTCTTT
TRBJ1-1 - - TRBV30 CAWTVHGGTEAFF TGTGCCTGGACCGTACACGGCGGGACTGAAGCTTTCTTT
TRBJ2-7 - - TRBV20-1 CSAREPSRGLSSEQYF TGCAGTGCTAGAGAGCCCAGCCGGGGTCTCTCATCCGAGCAGTACTTC
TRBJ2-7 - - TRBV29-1 CSVEATQGGEQYF TGCAGCGTTGAAGCCACCCAGGGGGGCGAGCAGTACTTC
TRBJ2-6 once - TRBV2 CASSDVSGANVLTF TGTGCCAGCAGTGATGTCTCTGGGGCCAACGTCCTGACTTTC
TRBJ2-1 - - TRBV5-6 CASSLFERSYNEQFF TGTGCCAGCAGCCTGTTCGAAAGGTCCTACAATGAGCAGTTCTTC
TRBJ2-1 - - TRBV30 CAWSRQLLNEQFF TGTGCCTGGAGTCGCCAGCTTCTAAATGAGCAGTTCTTC
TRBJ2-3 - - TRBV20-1 CSPESTDTQYF TGCTCGCCAGAGAGCACAGATACGCAGTATTTT
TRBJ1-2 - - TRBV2 CASIKDGASYGYTF TGTGCCAGCATTAAGGACGGAGCTTCCTATGGCTACACCTTC
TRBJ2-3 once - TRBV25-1 CASTLSRSIGDTQYF TGTGCCAGCACCCTGTCGCGGTCGATAGGAGATACGCAGTATTTT
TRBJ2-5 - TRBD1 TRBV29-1 CTVRDSKETQYF TGCACAGTACGGGACAGCAAAGAGACCCAGTACTTC